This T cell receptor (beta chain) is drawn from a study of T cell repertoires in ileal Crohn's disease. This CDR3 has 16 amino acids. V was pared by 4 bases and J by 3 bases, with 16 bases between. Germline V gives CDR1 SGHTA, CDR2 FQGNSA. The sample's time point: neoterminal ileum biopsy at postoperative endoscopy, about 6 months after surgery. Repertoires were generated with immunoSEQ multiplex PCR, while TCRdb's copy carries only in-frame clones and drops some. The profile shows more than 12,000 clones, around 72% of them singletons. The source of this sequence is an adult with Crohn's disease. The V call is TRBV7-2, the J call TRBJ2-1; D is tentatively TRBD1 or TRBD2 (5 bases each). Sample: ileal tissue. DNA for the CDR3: TGTGCCAGCAGCTCCGATGGGGGTTCCCTCTACAATGAGCAGTTCTTC. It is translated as CASSSDGGSLYNEQFF.